This T cell receptor (beta chain) was observed in a study of blood T cell repertoires in COVID-19 (dated by TCRdb to 2018 to 2021). General notes on the study: Samples from collaborators originated in the United States, Italy and Spain and spanned both the acute and convalescent phases of COVID-19. Nearly every sample came with metadata listing a de-identified subject ID, COVID-19 status, age in years and sex. HLA class I and class II types, where available, came from metadata supplied by the sample provider rather than from assay-based typing. Samples were obtained from the ongoing ImmuneRACE study (first 160 participants) and from some 1,200 subjects provided by 6 global collaborators. Subjects who had been exposed to COVID-19, were actively infected with it, or had recovered from it provided the deeply sampled blood TCRbeta repertoires that made up the dataset. The prospective study material was composed of cDNA or gDNA derived from T cells, B-cell-depleted T cells, or PBMCs. The repertoires were released in a freely available public database intended as a resource for research on the immune response to SARS-CoV-2.

TCRbeta CDR3 regions were amplified from genomic DNA using the immunoSEQ Assay, a bias-controlled multiplex PCR. As for how the authors treated the data: Nucleated cell counts per sample were estimated from amplification of reference gene primers within the assay. To quantify the absolute abundance of each unique TCRbeta CDR3 rearrangement, sequence reads were collapsed and filtered. For each sample, productive Simpson clonality was calculated as the square root of Simpson's diversity index over productive rearrangements. TCRdb mirrors the immuneACCESS table, restricted to in-frame sequences. Some clones are absent from its copies; in checked studies, under half trace to an unresolved V gene, and the reason for the others is unknown. That table is the source of V, J and clone size, and D and trimming were worked out from the DNA. This sample gives roughly 160,000 clones in total; around 85% of them show up just once. Around 5.3% of the sample belongs to the ten largest clones.

In the prospective study, participants were roughly 18 to 100 years old, resided in 20 to 30 geographic areas of the United States, and were enrolled through a virtual design. In the prospective study, cohorts were assigned on the basis of participant-reported clinical history obtained from a screening survey and a study questionnaire. Mobile phlebotomists in the prospective study collected whole blood, serum and a nasopharyngeal or oropharyngeal swab from every participant. Prospective study participants could optionally give additional blood draws and questionnaires over an approximately two-month period. Blood samples from the prospective study were shipped frozen or at room temperature prior to DNA extraction. About this clone itself: This receptor's antigen is unknown. The input lacks base qualities; no much larger clone sits a single base away.

Broader findings and caveats from the paper: The quantity of clinical and demographic metadata differed by source and by participant and was supplied without curation.

Cut back by 1 base and 9 bases, the V and J ends lie 10 bases apart. The CDR3 holds 13 amino acids from the cysteine to the phenylalanine. Only CDR3 DNA is held: 39 bases, read in frame from base 1. The germline V gene (reference sequence) gives CDR1 as SEHNR and CDR2 as FQNEAQ. The clonotype comes from a woman aged 40 to 49 with acute COVID-19. The rearrangement joined TRBV7-9 to TRBJ2-1; the D segment cannot be called with confidence. Sequenced material: PBMCs or T cells enriched from blood (not recorded which). The DNA reads TGTGCCAGCAGCTTAGAGACAATGGGTGAGCAGTTCTTC. Its amino acids are CASSLETMGEQFF.